These T cell receptor beta chains were read from a single sample in a study of T cell changes during pregnancy in multiple sclerosis. The table came from immunoSEQ multiplex PCR; TCRdb's copy has only in-frame clones and leaves some out. The sample consists of approximately 57,000 clones, 80% to 95% of them appearing once. This sample comprised peripheral blood, obtained after pregnancy. These receptors came from a female donor in good health, enrolled as a control in a pregnancy study. The CDR3 runs from the conserved cysteine through the conserved F or W. A D gene is named only where the DNA matches it firmly. Not all rows give a size; the values are once, few, many and, for expanded clones, a class.

j_call	cdr3_length	v_call	clone_size	d_call	cdr3_nt	cdr3_aa
TRBJ1-2	14	TRBV5-4	-	-	TGTGCCAGCAGCAATCGACAGGTTAACTATGGCTACACCTTC	CASSNRQVNYGYTF
TRBJ2-1	15	TRBV7-3	-	TRBD2	TGTGCCAGCAGCTTTGGGACTAGCGACTACAATGAGCAGTTCTTC	CASSFGTSDYNEQFF
TRBJ1-1	15	TRBV15	-	-	TGTGCCACCAGCAGTAGTTACAGGGAGAACACTGAAGCTTTCTTT	CATSSSYRENTEAFF
TRBJ1-1	15	TRBV30	once	-	TGTGCCTGGAGTGTACGCCCGAGGGCGAACACTGAAGCTTTCTTT	CAWSVRPRANTEAFF
TRBJ2-3	16	TRBV7-9	-	TRBD2	TGTGCCAGCAGCTTTTTCATAGCGGGAGCCACAGATACGCAGTATTTT	CASSFFIAGATDTQYF
TRBJ2-1	14	TRBV7-3	-	-	TGTGCCAGCAGCTTAACGAACGGGGACAATGAGCAGTTCTTC	CASSLTNGDNEQFF
TRBJ2-5	15	TRBV25-1	-	-	TGTGCCAGCAGTGAAAACAGAGGGTTGGGGGAGACCCAGTACTTC	CASSENRGLGETQYF
TRBJ2-7	14	TRBV30	-	-	TGTGCCTGGAGTAGAGAGGGGGACGCGTACGAGCAGTACTTC	CAWSREGDAYEQYF
TRBJ2-5	13	TRBV2	-	-	TGTGCCAACTACAGGGAGCGGCAAGAGACCCAGTACTTC	CANYRERQETQYF
TRBJ2-7	12	TRBV28	-	-	TGTGCCAGCAGTTTTGACAGTTACGAGCAGTACTTC	CASSFDSYEQYF
TRBJ2-7	14	TRBV7-8	-	TRBD2	TGTGCCAGCAGCTTACTAGCGGCGGCCTACGAGCAGTACTTC	CASSLLAAAYEQYF
TRBJ2-3	16	TRBV7-2	-	TRBD2	TGTGCCAGCAGCTTTCGGACTAGCGGGACGGGGGGTACGCAGTATTTT	CASSFRTSGTGGTQYF
TRBJ2-1	17	TRBV5-1	once	TRBD2	TGCGCCAGCAGCTTGAGGGCGGGAGGGCAGTCCTACAATGAGCAGTTCTTC	CASSLRAGGQSYNEQFF
TRBJ1-6	18	TRBV27	-	-	TGTGCCAGCAGTTTATTAGGCCTCCGGAGCTCCTATAATTCACCCCTCCACTTT	CASSLLGLRSSYNSPLHF
TRBJ2-3	15	TRBV18	-	TRBD2	TGTGCCAGCTCAACTACTAGCGGGGGGTCAGATACGCAGTATTTT	CASSTTSGGSDTQYF
TRBJ1-1	18	TRBV18	-	TRBD1	TGTGCCAGCTCACAATACTTATTATCCGGGACAGGGAACACTGAAGCTTTCTTT	CASSQYLLSGTGNTEAFF
TRBJ2-2	21	TRBV6-7	-	TRBD2	TGTGCCAGCAGTTACGACCCGACCATCATACCGGGACTAACGAACACCGGGGAGCTGTTTTTT	CASSYDPTIIPGLTNTGELFF
TRBJ1-2	13	TRBV28	-	-	TGTGCCAGCAGTTTAAATATGGCAGATGGCTACACCTTC	CASSLNMADGYTF
TRBJ1-5	15	TRBV7-2	-	-	TGTGCCAGCAGCTCTAACGACAGGAACAATCAGCCCCAGCATTTT	CASSSNDRNNQPQHF
TRBJ2-3	17	TRBV5-4	-	TRBD2	TGTGCCAGCAGCTTGAGGCCGCGGGGGGGCCTCACAGATACGCAGTATTTT	CASSLRPRGGLTDTQYF
TRBJ1-2	12	TRBV5-1	-	-	TGCGCCAGCAGAACAGCTAACTATGGCTACACCTTC	CASRTANYGYTF
TRBJ1-1	16	TRBV27	once	TRBD1	TGTGCCAGCAGTCCTCGGACAGGGTTTAGGATCGGTGAAGCTTTCTTT	CASSPRTGFRIGEAFF
TRBJ2-2	15	TRBV5-1	-	TRBD1	TGCGCCAGCAGCCATCAGGGGGCGGGGATCGGGGAGCTGTTTTTT	CASSHQGAGIGELFF
TRBJ2-6	14	TRBV19	-	-	TGTGCCAGTTGCTCGGGGGCTGGGGCCAACGTCCTGACTTTC	CASCSGAGANVLTF
TRBJ1-1	11	TRBV7-9	-	-	TGTGCCAGCAGCTTAAACCGGGGAGCTTTCTTT	CASSLNRGAFF
TRBJ2-3	16	TRBV4-3	-	TRBD2	TGCGCCAGCAGCCAAGATGATCTAGCGGGACAGCATACGCAGTATTTT	CASSQDDLAGQHTQYF
TRBJ1-4	16	TRBV2	-	TRBD1	TGTGCCAGCAGTGGCCTCCTTGGGACAGAGAATGAAAAACTGTTTTTT	CASSGLLGTENEKLFF
TRBJ1-1	13	TRBV6-5	-	-	TGTGCCAGCAGTTCAACACTGAACACTGAAGCTTTCTTT	CASSSTLNTEAFF
TRBJ2-7	13	TRBV6-5	-	-	TGTGCCAGCAGTAGGGGTTTATTCTACGAGCAGTACTTC	CASSRGLFYEQYF
TRBJ1-6	18	TRBV10-3	-	-	TGTGCCATCAGTGAACCCCAGACTGGGACAATCTATAATTCACCCCTCCACTTT	CAISEPQTGTIYNSPLHF
TRBJ2-7	15	TRBV7-9	-	TRBD1	TGTGCCAGCAGCTTAACCGGGACAGGGTATGACGAGCAGTACTTC	CASSLTGTGYDEQYF
TRBJ2-5	15	TRBV11-3	-	TRBD1	TGTGCCAGCAGCTTAAGACAGGGGAAGATGGAGACCCAGTACTTC	CASSLRQGKMETQYF
TRBJ2-5	14	TRBV2	-	-	TGTGCCAGCAGTGAAACAGGGAGGGTAGAGACCCAGTACTTC	CASSETGRVETQYF
TRBJ1-1	14	TRBV19	-	TRBD1	TGTGCCAGTCAAATAACAGGGGGGATCACTGAAGCTTTCTTT	CASQITGGITEAFF
TRBJ2-6	14	TRBV2	-	-	TGTGCCAGAGGGGGTGGTACTGGGGCCAACGTCCTGACTTTC	CARGGGTGANVLTF
TRBJ1-1	14	TRBV27	-	-	TGTGCCAGCAGTTTGAGGAGGGTTCACACTGAAGCTTTCTTT	CASSLRRVHTEAFF
TRBJ1-4	15	TRBV7-2	-	TRBD1	TGTGCCAGCAGCACACAGGGGGCGGCTAATGAAAAACTGTTTTTT	CASSTQGAANEKLFF
TRBJ2-7	15	TRBV19	-	-	TGTGCCAGTAGTATTTGGGCGGAGGCCTCCTACGAGCAGTACTTC	CASSIWAEASYEQYF
TRBJ2-3	16	TRBV19	-	-	TGTGCCAGTAGTATAGGAGGCCGGGGATCTGCAGATACGCAGTATTTT	CASSIGGRGSADTQYF
TRBJ1-2	15	TRBV6-1	-	-	TGTGCCAGCAGTCCGCGGACAGAATTTAACTATGGCTACACCTTC	CASSPRTEFNYGYTF
TRBJ1-5	17	TRBV7-9	-	TRBD1	TGTGCCAGCAGCTTAGGGGCAGGGGGCCTTGGGAATCAGCCCCAGCATTTT	CASSLGAGGLGNQPQHF
TRBJ1-1	15	TRBV18	-	TRBD1	TGTGCCAGCTCACCGCTACAGGGGGAAGGCACTGAAGCTTTCTTT	CASSPLQGEGTEAFF
TRBJ1-1	15	TRBV7-2	-	-	TGTGCCAGCAGCTTAGGGGCAGTCTTGAACACTGAAGCTTTCTTT	CASSLGAVLNTEAFF
TRBJ2-7	20	TRBV19	-	TRBD2	TGTGCCAGTAGTCCCCTGACTAGCGGGAGGGCCCGGGGAAGCTCCTACGAGCAGTACTTC	CASSPLTSGRARGSSYEQYF
TRBJ2-7	14	TRBV11-2	-	-	TGTGCCAGCAGCTTTGCGGATAGCTCCTACGAGCAGTACTTC	CASSFADSSYEQYF
TRBJ1-4	17	TRBV7-9	-	TRBD1	TGTGCCAGCAGCTTAGCGTCCCAGGGGGCAACTAATGAAAAACTGTTTTTT	CASSLASQGATNEKLFF
TRBJ2-5	17	TRBV5-5	-	-	TGTGCCAGCAGCTCGTTGTTAACTAGCAAGTTACAAGAGACCCAGTACTTC	CASSSLLTSKLQETQYF
TRBJ2-3	16	TRBV11-3	-	TRBD2	TGTGCCAGCAGCTTTCGGGCGGGAGGGCCCGCAGATACGCAGTATTTT	CASSFRAGGPADTQYF
TRBJ1-1	13	TRBV28	-	-	TGTGCCAGCAGTCCCTTCAGGTGGACTGAAGCTTTCTTT	CASSPFRWTEAFF